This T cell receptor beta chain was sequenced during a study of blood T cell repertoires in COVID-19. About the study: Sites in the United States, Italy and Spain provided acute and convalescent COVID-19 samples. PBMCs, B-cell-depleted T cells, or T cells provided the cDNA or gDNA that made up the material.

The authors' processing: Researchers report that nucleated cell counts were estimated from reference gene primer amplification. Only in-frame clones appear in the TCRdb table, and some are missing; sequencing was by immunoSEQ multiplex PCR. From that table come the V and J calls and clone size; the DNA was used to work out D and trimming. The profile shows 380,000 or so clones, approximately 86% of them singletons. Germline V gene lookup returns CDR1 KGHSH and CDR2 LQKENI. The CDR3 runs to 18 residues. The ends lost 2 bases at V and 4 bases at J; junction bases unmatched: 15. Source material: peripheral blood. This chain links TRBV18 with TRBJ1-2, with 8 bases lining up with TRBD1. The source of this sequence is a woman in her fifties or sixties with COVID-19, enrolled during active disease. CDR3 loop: CASSPLFSRGLTAYGYTF. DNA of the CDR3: TGTGCCAGCTCACCATTATTCTCCAGGGGGCTAACCGCCTATGGCTACACCTTC.